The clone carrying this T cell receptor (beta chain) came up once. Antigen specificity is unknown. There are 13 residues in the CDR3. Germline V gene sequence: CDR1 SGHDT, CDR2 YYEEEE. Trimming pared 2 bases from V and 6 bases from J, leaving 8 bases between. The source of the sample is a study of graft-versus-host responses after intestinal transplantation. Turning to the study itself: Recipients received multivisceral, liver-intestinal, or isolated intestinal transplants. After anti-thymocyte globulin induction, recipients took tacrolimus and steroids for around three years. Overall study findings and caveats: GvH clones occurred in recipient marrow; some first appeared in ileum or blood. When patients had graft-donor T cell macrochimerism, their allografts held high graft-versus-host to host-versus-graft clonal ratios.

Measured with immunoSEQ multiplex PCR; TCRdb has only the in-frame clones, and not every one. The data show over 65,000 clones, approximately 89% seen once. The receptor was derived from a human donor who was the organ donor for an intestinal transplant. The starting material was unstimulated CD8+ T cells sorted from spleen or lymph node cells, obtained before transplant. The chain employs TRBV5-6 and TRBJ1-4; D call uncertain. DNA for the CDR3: TGTGCCAGCAGCTTATGGGTTCATGAAAAACTGTTTTTT. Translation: CASSLWVHEKLFF.